This passage covers 8 T cell receptor beta chains from one sample sequenced in a study of tumor-infiltrating lymphocytes in oesophageal squamous cell carcinoma. TCRdb ran MiXCR on the PCR reads and lists one entry per CDR3 protein. Found here are roughly 20,000 distinct CDR3 sequences, less than 50% of them singletons; the top ten hold roughly a third. Input material: normal esophageal tissue next to the tumor. These receptors all come from a female donor with esophageal squamous cell carcinoma.

This clonotype has a count of ten or more. This may be a read error: a much more frequent sequence differs by one nucleotide. The chain links TRBV12-3 or TRBV12-4 to TRBJ2-7, with 10 bases lining up with TRBD1. The CDR3 sequence is 14 residues long. V gave up 4 bases and J gave up 7 bases; unmatched junction bases: 7. CDR3 loop: CASSSGTGDNEQYF. The CDR3 DNA is TGTGCCAGCAGTTCCGGGACAGGGGACAATGAGCAGTACTTC.

This chain connects TRBV15 to TRBJ2-4; 12 nucleotides match TRBD2. Germline CDR1 and CDR2: LNHNV and YYDKDF (reference sequence). The ends lost 6 bases at V and 13 bases at J; junction bases unmatched: 16. The CDR3 has 16 amino acids. CDR3 loop: CATSDRTSGKYNEQYF. CDR3 DNA: TGTGCCACCAGTGATAGGACTAGCGGGAAGTACAATGAGCAGTACTTC. Full variable domain (remainder filled in from reference TRBV15 and TRBJ2-4): DAMVIQNPRYQVTQFGKPVTLSCSQTLNHNVMYWYQQKSSQAPKLLFHYYDKDFNNEADTPDNFQSRRPNTSFCFLDIRSPGLGDTAMYLCATSDRTSGKYNEQYFGAGTRLSVL.

The V gene is TRBV6-1, the J gene TRBJ2-1; weak D call: TRBD2 (6 bases). CDR3 length equals 12 residues. The V end lost 5 bases, the J end lost 10 bases, and 12 bases lay between the germline ends. Looked up from germline, CDR1 is MNHNS and CDR2 is SASEGT. This CDR3 reads CASSSLLAEQFF. In DNA form, the CDR3 reads TGTGCCAGCAGTTCTCTTCTAGCGGAGCAGTTCTTC.

By frequency in the sample, this clonotype is medium-sized. The V call is TRBV28, the J call TRBJ2-6; 8 bases map to TRBD1. Unmatched junction bases numbered 7, after V lost 9 bases and J lost 0 bases. The germline CDR1 and CDR2 sequences are MDHEN and SYDVKM. This CDR3 comprises 16 residues. Written as DNA, the CDR3 is TGTGCCAGTGGGGACAGGAGGGGCTCTGGGGCCAACGTCCTGACTTTC. It translates to CASGDRRGSGANVLTF. Supplemented by reference TRBV28 and TRBJ2-6, the full variable domain reads DVKVTQSSRYLVKRTGEKVFLECVQDMDHENMFWYRQDPGLGLRLIYFSYDVKMKEKGDIPEGYSVSREKKERFSLILESASTNQTSMYLCASGDRRGSGANVLTFGAGSRLTVL.

Comments on this clonotype: This CDR3 fails to terminate in the conserved phenylalanine or tryptophan, so it likely reflects a read error. The DNA is omitted, as the CDR3 cannot be located on it reliably, and the CDR3 follows TCRdb's listing. V and J are TRBV11-1 and TRBJ2-7; TRBD1, as called in the table, went unchecked against the DNA. The germline V gene has CDR1 SGHAT and CDR2 FQDESV (reference sequence). The CDR3 contains 17 residues when both ends are counted. The CDR3 spells CASSETGASSGGYTFGS.

This clonotype was seen only a few times. The CDR3 loop reads CASSSGTHNEQFF. For the CDR3, the DNA is TGTGCCAGCAGCTCCGGGACTCACAATGAGCAGTTCTTC. This chain links TRBV7-4 with TRBJ2-5, with a weak D call TRBD2 (6 bases). TRBJ2-1 explains the end of the DNA better; the J call may be wrong. The CDR3 consists of 13 residues. The germline V gene has CDR1 SGHVT and CDR2 SQSDAQ.

The chain is built from TRBV15 and TRBJ1-5; D remains ambiguous. This CDR3 spans 13 amino acids. Trimming removed 1 base at V and 10 bases at J, with 11 bases between. CDR1 is LNHNV and CDR2 is YYDKDF in the germline V gene (reference sequence). The CDR3 protein is CATSRGLDGPQHF. In DNA, the CDR3 is TGTGCCACCAGCAGAGGTCTAGACGGACCCCAGCATTTT. Looking up the rest from reference TRBV15 and TRBJ1-5 gives the full variable domain: DAMVIQNPRYQVTQFGKPVTLSCSQTLNHNVMYWYQQKSSQAPKLLFHYYDKDFNNEADTPDNFQSRRPNTSFCFLDIRSPGLGDTAMYLCATSRGLDGPQHFGDGTRLSIL.

The chain employs TRBV7-6 and TRBJ1-1; unclear D gene. This CDR3 is built from 15 residues. The V gene lost 5 bases and the J gene lost 0 bases, with 13 bases spanning the gap. In germline, CDR1 is SGHVS, CDR2 FNYEAQ. CDR3: CASSQSGSMNTEAFF. Here the CDR3 DNA reads TGTGCCAGCAGCCAATCAGGTTCCATGAACACTGAAGCTTTCTTT.